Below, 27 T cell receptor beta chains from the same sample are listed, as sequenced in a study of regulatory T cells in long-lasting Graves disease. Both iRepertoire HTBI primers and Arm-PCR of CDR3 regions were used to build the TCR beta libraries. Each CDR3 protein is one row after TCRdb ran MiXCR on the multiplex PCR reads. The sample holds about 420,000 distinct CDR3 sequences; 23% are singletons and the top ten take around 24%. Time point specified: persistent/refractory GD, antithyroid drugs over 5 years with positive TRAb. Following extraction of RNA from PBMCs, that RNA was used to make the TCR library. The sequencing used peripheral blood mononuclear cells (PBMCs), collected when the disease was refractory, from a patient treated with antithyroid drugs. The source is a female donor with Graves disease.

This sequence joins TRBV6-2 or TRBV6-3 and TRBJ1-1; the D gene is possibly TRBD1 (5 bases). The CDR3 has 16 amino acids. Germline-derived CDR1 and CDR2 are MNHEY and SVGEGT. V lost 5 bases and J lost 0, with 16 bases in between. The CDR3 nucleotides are TGTGCCAGCAGTACTCCTACTACAGGCATGAACACTGAAGCTTTCTTT. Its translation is CASSTPTTGMNTEAFF.

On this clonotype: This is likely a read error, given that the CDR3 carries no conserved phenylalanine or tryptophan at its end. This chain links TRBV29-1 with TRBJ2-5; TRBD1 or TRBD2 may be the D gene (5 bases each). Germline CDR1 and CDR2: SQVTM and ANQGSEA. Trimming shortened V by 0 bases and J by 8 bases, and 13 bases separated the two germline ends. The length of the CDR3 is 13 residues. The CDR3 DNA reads TGCAGCGTTGAAGATTGGGGGACCAACACCCAGTACTCC. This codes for CSVEDWGTNTQYS.

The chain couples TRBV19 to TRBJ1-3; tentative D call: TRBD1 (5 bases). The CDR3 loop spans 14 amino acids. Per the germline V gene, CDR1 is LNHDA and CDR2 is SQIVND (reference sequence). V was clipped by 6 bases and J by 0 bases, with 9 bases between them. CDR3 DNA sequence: TGTGCCAGTAGGCAGGGCCTCTCTGGAAACACCATATATTTT. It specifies CASRQGLSGNTIYF.

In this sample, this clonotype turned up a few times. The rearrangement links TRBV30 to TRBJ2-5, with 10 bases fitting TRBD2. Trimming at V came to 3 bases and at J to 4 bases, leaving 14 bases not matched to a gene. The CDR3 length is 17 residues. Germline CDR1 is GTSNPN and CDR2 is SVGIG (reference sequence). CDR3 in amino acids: CAWSRGLSLAGVETQYF. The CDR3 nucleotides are TGTGCCTGGAGCCGGGGTCTTTCTCTAGCGGGAGTAGAGACCCAGTACTTC.

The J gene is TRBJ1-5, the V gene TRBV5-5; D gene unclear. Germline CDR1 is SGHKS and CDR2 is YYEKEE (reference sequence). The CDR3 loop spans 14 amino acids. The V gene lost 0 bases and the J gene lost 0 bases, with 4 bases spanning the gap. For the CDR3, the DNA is TGTGCCAGCAGCTTGGGGATTAGCAATCAGCCCCAGCATTTT. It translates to CASSLGISNQPQHF.

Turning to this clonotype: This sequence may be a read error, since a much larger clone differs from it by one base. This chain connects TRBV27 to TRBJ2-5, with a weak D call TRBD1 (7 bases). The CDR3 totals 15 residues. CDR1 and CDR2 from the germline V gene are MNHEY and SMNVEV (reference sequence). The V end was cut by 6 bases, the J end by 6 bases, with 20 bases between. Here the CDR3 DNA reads TGTGCCAGCAGCCGGGGGACAGCCGGAGGGAAGACCCAGTACTTC. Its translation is CASSRGTAGGKTQYF.

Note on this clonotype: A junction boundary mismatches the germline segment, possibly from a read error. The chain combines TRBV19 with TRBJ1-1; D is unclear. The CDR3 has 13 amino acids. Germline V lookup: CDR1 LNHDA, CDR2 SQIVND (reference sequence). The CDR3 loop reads CAGSIAGNTEAFF. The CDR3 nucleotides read TGTGCCGGTAGTATCGCCGGGAACACTGAAGCTTTCTTT.

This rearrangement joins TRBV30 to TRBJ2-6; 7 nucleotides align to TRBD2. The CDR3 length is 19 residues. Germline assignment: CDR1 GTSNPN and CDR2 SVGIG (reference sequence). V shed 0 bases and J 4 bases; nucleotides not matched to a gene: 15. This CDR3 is CAWSVRSGRFPAGANVLTF. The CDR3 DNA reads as TGTGCCTGGAGTGTACGTAGCGGGCGCTTTCCTGCGGGGGCCAACGTCCTGACTTTC.

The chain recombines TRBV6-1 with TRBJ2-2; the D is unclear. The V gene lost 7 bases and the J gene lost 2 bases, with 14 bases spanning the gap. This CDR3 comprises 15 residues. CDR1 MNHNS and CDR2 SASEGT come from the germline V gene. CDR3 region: CASKKRPANTGELFF. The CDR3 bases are TGTGCCAGCAAAAAGCGTCCAGCTAACACCGGGGAGCTGTTTTTT.

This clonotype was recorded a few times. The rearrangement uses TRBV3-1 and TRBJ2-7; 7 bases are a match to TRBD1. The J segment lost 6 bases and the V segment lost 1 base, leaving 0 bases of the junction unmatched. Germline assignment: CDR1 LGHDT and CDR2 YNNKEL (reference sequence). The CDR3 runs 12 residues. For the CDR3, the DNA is TGTGCCAGCAGCCAAGGGACAGGCGAGCAGTACTTC. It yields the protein CASSQGTGEQYF.

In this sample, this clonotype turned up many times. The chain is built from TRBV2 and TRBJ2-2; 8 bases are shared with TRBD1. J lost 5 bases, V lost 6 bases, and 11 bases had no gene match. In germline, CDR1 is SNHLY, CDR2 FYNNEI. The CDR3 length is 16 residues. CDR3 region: CASSPDRGVGTGELFF. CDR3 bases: TGTGCCAGCAGCCCCGACAGGGGAGTAGGGACCGGGGAGCTGTTTTTT. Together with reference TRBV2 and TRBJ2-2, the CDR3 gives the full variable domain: EPEVTQTPSHQVTQMGQEVILRCVPISNHLYFYWYRQILGQKVEFLVSFYNNEISEKSEIFDDQFSVERPDGSNFTLKIRSTKLEDSAMYFCASSPDRGVGTGELFFGEGSRLTVL.

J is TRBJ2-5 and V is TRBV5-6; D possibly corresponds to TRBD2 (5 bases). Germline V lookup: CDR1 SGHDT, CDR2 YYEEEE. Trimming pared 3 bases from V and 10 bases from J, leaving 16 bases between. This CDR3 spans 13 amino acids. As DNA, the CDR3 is TGTGCCAGCAGCTCGCTAGCCGTTCTGGGCCAGTACTTC. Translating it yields CASSSLAVLGQYF.

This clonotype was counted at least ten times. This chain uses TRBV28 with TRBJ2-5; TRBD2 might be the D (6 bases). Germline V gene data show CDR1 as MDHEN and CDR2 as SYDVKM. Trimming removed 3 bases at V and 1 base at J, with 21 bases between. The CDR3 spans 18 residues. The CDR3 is CASSFGALTSLLQETQYF. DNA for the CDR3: TGTGCCAGCAGTTTTGGGGCCTTGACTAGTCTGCTCCAAGAGACCCAGTACTTC.

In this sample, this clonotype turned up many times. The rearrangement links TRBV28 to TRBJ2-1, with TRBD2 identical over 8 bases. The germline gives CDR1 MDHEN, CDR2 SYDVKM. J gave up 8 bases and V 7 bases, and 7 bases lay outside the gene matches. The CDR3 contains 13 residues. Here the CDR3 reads CASTGAGVDEQFF. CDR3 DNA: TGTGCCAGCACCGGAGCGGGAGTAGATGAGCAGTTCTTC.

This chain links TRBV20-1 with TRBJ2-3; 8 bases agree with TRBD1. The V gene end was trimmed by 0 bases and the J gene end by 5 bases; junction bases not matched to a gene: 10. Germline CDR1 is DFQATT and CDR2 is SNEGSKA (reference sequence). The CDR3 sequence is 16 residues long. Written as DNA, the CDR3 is TGCAGTGCTAGAGATCCCGTGACAGGGGTGGGAGATACGCAGTATTTT. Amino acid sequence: CSARDPVTGVGDTQYF.

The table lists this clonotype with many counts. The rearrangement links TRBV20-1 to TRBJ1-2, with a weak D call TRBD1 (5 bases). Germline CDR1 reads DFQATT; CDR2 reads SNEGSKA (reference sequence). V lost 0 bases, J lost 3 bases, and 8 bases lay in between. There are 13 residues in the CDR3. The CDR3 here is CSAREGVDYGYTF. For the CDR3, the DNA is TGCAGTGCTAGAGAGGGGGTAGACTATGGCTACACCTTC.

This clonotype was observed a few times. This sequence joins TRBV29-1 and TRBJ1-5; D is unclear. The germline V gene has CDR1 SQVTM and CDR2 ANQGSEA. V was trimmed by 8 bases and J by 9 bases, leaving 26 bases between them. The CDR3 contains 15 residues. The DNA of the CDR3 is TGCAGCTCAGGCCGACACGGGATTTTAGTCATGCCCCAGCATTTT. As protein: CSSGRHGILVMPQHF.

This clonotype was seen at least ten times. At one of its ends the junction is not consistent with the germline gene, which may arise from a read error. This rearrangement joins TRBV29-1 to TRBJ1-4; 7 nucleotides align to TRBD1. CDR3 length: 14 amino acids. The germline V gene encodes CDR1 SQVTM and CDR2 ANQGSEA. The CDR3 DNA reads TGCAGCGCTGAAGATGGGGACAGCAATGAAAAACTGTTTTTT. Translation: CSAEDGDSNEKLFF.

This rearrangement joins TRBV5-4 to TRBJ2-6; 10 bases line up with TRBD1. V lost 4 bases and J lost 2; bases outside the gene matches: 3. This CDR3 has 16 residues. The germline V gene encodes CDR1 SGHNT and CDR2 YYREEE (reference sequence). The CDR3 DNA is TGTGCCAGCAGCCCCGGGACAGGGGCTGGGGCCAACGTCCTGACTTTC. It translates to CASSPGTGAGANVLTF.

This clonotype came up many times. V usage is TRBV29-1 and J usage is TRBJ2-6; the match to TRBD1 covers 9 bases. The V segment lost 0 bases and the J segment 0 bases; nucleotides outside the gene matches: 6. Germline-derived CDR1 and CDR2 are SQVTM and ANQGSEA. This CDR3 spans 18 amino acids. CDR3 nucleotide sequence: TGCAGCGTTGAAGATCGCGGGACAGGGATCTCTGGGGCCAACGTCCTGACTTTC. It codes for CSVEDRGTGISGANVLTF.

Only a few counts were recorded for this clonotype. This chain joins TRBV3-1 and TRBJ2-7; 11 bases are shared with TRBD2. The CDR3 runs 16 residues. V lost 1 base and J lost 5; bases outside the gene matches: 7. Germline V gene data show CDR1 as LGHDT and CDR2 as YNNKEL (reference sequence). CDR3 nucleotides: TGTGCCAGCAGCCAAGCCAAACTAGCGGGAGTCCACGAGCAGTACTTC. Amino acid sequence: CASSQAKLAGVHEQYF.

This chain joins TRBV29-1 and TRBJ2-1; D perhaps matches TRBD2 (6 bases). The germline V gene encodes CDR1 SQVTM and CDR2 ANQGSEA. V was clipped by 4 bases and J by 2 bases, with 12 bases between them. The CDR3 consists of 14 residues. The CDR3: CSVARESPYNEQFF. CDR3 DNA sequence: TGCAGCGTTGCACGGGAGTCTCCCTACAATGAGCAGTTCTTC.

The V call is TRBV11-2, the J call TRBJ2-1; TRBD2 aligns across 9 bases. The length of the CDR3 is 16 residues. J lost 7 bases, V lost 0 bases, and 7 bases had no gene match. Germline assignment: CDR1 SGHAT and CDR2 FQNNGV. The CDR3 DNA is TGTGCCAGCAGCTTAGATCCTAGCGGGACTTGGAATGAGCAGTTCTTC. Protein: CASSLDPSGTWNEQFF.

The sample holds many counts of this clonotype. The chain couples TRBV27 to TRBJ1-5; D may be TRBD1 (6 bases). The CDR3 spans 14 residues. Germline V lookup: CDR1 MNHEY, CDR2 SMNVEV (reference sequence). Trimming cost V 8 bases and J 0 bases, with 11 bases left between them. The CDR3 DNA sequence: TGTGCCAGCCGGACAGTAAATAGCAATCAGCCCCAGCATTTT. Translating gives CASRTVNSNQPQHF.

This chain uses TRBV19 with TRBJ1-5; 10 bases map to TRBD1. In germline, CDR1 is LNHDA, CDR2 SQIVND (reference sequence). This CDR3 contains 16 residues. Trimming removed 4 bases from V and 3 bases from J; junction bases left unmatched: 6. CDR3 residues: CASSTATGGVNQPQHF. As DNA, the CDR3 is TGTGCCAGTAGTACTGCGACAGGGGGCGTCAATCAGCCCCAGCATTTT.

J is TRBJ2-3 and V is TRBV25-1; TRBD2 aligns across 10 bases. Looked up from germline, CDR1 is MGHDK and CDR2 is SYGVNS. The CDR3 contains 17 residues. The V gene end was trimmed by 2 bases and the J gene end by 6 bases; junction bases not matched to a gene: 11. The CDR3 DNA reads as TGTGCCAGCAGTGAACCCGGGGTCCTAGCGGGAGATGATACGCAGTATTTT. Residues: CASSEPGVLAGDDTQYF.

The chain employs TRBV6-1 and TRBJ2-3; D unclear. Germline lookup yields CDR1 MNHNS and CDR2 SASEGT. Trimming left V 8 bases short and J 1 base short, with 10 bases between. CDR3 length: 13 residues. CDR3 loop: CASQFAGTDTQYF. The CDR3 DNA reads TGTGCCAGCCAATTTGCGGGCACAGATACGCAGTATTTT.